These 29 T cell receptor beta chains originate from one sample sequenced in a study of CD8 T cells in ankylosing spondylitis. Notes on the study in general: For ankylosing spondylitis blood, a TCR beta motif of 8 or 9 highly homologous variants appeared characteristic.

Their specific antigens are unknown. Each CDR3 protein is one row after TCRdb ran MiXCR on the 5' RACE reads. The repertoire includes 400,000 to 450,000 distinct CDR3 sequences, 17% of them detected once, and over 1% sits in the top ten. Sequencing input: blood, either unsorted or a sorted T cell fraction (not recorded which). The source of these receptors is a male donor with ankylosing spondylitis.

In its sample, this clonotype was seen a few times. The V call is TRBV20-1, the J call TRBJ1-1; D unresolved. The CDR3 has 13 amino acids. Trimming pared 1 base from V and 4 bases from J, leaving 10 bases between. Germline lookup yields CDR1 DFQATT and CDR2 SNEGSKA (reference sequence). CDR3 protein: CSARAGLGTEAFF. The CDR3 nucleotides are TGCAGTGCTAGAGCCGGGCTGGGCACTGAAGCTTTCTTT.

The genes are TRBV6-5 and TRBJ1-3, with D maybe TRBD1 (6 bases). The CDR3 has 15 residues. The V end was cut by 2 bases, the J end by 2 bases, with 10 bases between. Germline V CDR1 and CDR2: MNHEY, SVGAGI. The CDR3 is CASSYTGSAGNTIYF. CDR3 sequence (DNA): TGTGCCAGCAGTTACACAGGGTCGGCTGGAAACACCATATATTTT.

In its sample, this clonotype was seen a few times. The chain carries TRBV25-1 and TRBJ1-5; D might be TRBD1 (6 bases). Germline V lookup: CDR1 MGHDK, CDR2 SYGVNS. The CDR3 length is 15 residues. Trimming took 5 bases from V and 9 from J, leaving 20 bases between them. In DNA form, the CDR3 reads TGTGCCAGCAGTCGTTCGGACAGCTCGGGAGGGCCCCAGCATTTT. Its translation: CASSRSDSSGGPQHF.

This clonotype occurred many times. The chain combines TRBV9 with TRBJ2-1; TRBD2 matches 7 bases. Germline CDR1 is SGDLS and CDR2 is YYNGEE. J gave up 9 bases and V 0 bases, and 6 bases lay outside the gene matches. This CDR3 spans 14 amino acids. For the CDR3, the DNA is TGTGCCAGCAGCGTAGCTAGTTGGGGGGGTGAGCAGTTCTTC. This sequence encodes CASSVASWGGEQFF.

This clonotype was found many times. The genes are TRBV14 and TRBJ2-1; D ambiguous. V was pared by 0 bases and J by 10 bases, with 13 bases between. The CDR3 is made up of 14 amino acids. Germline V gene lookup returns CDR1 SGHDN and CDR2 FVKESK. The chain's CDR3 is CASSQEASRREQFF. CDR3 nucleotide sequence: TGTGCCAGCAGCCAAGAAGCCTCCCGGCGCGAGCAGTTCTTC.

This clonotype was observed a few times. The chain has TRBV24-1 and TRBJ2-3; 9 bases fit TRBD2. In germline, CDR1 is KGHDR, CDR2 SFDVKD. V shed 5 bases and J 2 bases; nucleotides not matched to a gene: 7. The CDR3 runs to 16 residues. The CDR3 here is CATSAGTSPYTDTQYF. The CDR3 DNA reads as TGTGCCACCAGTGCCGGGACTAGCCCTTACACAGATACGCAGTATTTT.

The V call is TRBV5-1, the J call TRBJ1-1; D gene uncertain. V gave up 6 bases and J gave up 0 bases, with 12 bases separating them. The CDR3 sequence is 14 residues long. CDR1 and CDR2 from the germline V gene are SGHRS and YFSETQ. DNA for the CDR3: TGCGCCAGCAAAAAGGGTAGCGTGAACACTGAAGCTTTCTTT. Amino acid sequence: CASKKGSVNTEAFF.

The CDR3 loop is CASSLPSWTGVRIEEQFF. The CDR3 region has the DNA TGTGCCAGCAGTTTACCTTCGTGGACAGGGGTCCGTATAGAGGAGCAGTTCTTC. The V gene is TRBV28, the J gene TRBJ2-1, with TRBD1 matching 9 bases. CDR3 length: 18 amino acids. CDR1 MDHEN and CDR2 SYDVKM come from the germline V gene. Trimming removed 2 bases from V and 10 bases from J; junction bases left unmatched: 18.

The chain recombines TRBV6-1 with TRBJ2-6; TRBD1 might be the D (6 bases). The CDR3 extends over 15 amino acids. Germline-derived CDR1 and CDR2 are MNHNS and SASEGT. V gave up 4 bases and J gave up 4 bases, with 11 bases separating them. DNA of the CDR3: TGTGCCAGCAGTGCACTAACAGGGGGGGCCAACGTCCTGACTTTC. It is translated as CASSALTGGANVLTF.

This clonotype was recorded many times. The rearrangement links TRBV4-1 to TRBJ2-2, with a possible D match to TRBD2 (6 bases). CDR1 is MGHRA and CDR2 is YSYEKL in the germline V gene. V lost 2 bases and J 6 bases, leaving 22 bases between the germline ends. The CDR3 is made up of 18 amino acids. CDR3 bases: TGCGCCAGCAGCCAACCCCGGAGGGGCCCAATGCTCTCCGGGGAGCTGTTTTTT. Translation gives CASSQPRRGPMLSGELFF.

The chain is built from TRBV6-5 and TRBJ2-4, with TRBD2 matching over 14 bases. The CDR3 sequence is 18 residues long. Germline CDR1 and CDR2: MNHEY and SVGAGI. V was pared by 0 bases and J by 6 bases, with 7 bases of the junction left unmatched. The CDR3 loop reads CASSYSGLAGVPGNIQYF. CDR3 nucleotide sequence: TGTGCCAGCAGTTACTCGGGACTAGCGGGGGTCCCGGGAAACATTCAGTACTTC.

This clonotype has a handful of counts. The chain couples TRBV9 to TRBJ1-6, with TRBD1 matching over 9 bases. V was clipped by 4 bases and J by 6 bases; unmatched bases: 8. This CDR3 is built from 16 residues. Germline assignment: CDR1 SGDLS and CDR2 YYNGEE. The CDR3 DNA is TGTGCCAGCAGCACTCGAAGGGACAGGGTTAATTCACCCCTCCACTTT. The encoded protein is CASSTRRDRVNSPLHF.

The rearrangement joins TRBV27 to TRBJ1-4, with D perhaps TRBD1 (6 bases). The ends were cut back, 6 bases at V and 7 bases at J, with 15 bases in the middle. CDR3 length: 14 residues. Germline assignment: CDR1 MNHEY and CDR2 SMNVEV (reference sequence). CDR3 in amino acids: CASSLGQLSEKLFF. CDR3 bases: TGTGCCAGCAGCCTCGGACAGTTGAGTGAAAAACTGTTTTTT.

V and J are TRBV7-6 and TRBJ2-3, with D possibly being TRBD2 (6 bases). V lost 5 bases, J lost 3 bases, and 15 bases lay in between. The CDR3 spans 15 residues. The germline CDR1 and CDR2 sequences are SGHVS and FNYEAQ. The CDR3 is CASSRLGSSTDTQYF. As DNA, the CDR3 is TGTGCCAGCAGCCGACTAGGGAGTTCGACAGATACGCAGTATTTT.

This clonotype was detected only a few times. This chain joins TRBV5-1 and TRBJ1-1; 7 bases are a match to TRBD1. The CDR3 has 12 residues. The germline gives CDR1 SGHRS, CDR2 YFSETQ. Germline trimming cut 6 bases from V and 4 bases from J; bases unmatched to any gene: 3. CDR3 sequence: CASKQGSTEAFF. As DNA, the CDR3 is TGCGCCAGCAAACAGGGGTCCACTGAAGCTTTCTTT.

This clonotype was seen ten or more times. The CDR3 DNA follows: TGCGCCAGCAGCTTGAGCTCAACGGGAGCAATATTCGATTCACCCCTCCACTTT. Protein product: CASSLSSTGAIFDSPLHF. The chain uses TRBV5-1 and TRBJ1-6, with D hard to call. Trimming shortened V by 1 base and J by 8 bases, and 22 bases separated the two germline ends. The CDR3 covers 18 residues. Germline values: CDR1 SGHRS, CDR2 YFSETQ. The entire variable domain, with the rest obtained from reference TRBV5-1 and TRBJ1-6, is as follows: KAGVTQTPRYLIKTRGQQVTLSCSPISGHRSVSWYQQTPGQGLQFLFEYFSETQRNKGNFPGRFSGRQFSNSRSEMNVSTLELGDSALYLCASSLSSTGAIFDSPLHFGNGTRLTVT.

In its sample, this clonotype was seen many times. The chain is built from TRBV7-8 and TRBJ1-6; D is perhaps TRBD1 (6 bases). Trimming pared 4 bases from V and 3 bases from J, leaving 13 bases between. The CDR3 consists of 16 residues. Germline CDR1 SGHVS, CDR2 FQNEAQ. CDR3 bases: TGTGCCAGCAGCTCCAAACAGGGATTCTATAATTCACCCCTCCACTTT. Encoded protein: CASSSKQGFYNSPLHF.

The CDR3 DNA reads TGCAGTGCCCGGGGGCGCCAGGGAGGAACTGAAGCTTTCTTT. The encoded protein is CSARGRQGGTEAFF. This chain uses TRBV20-1 with TRBJ1-1; D might be TRBD1 (6 bases). The CDR3 runs to 14 residues. With 6 bases removed from V and 5 bases from J, the gap between germline ends came to 19 bases. Germline CDR1 reads DFQATT; CDR2 reads SNEGSKA (reference sequence).

This clonotype was detected ten times or more. The chain recombines TRBV6-2 or TRBV6-3 with TRBJ2-2, with D hard to call. There are 13 residues in the CDR3. V lost 2 bases to trimming and J lost 3 bases, with 4 bases between them. Germline CDR1 MNHEY, CDR2 SVGEGT. For the CDR3, the DNA is TGTGCCAGCAGTTACAAGGACACCGGGGAGCTGTTTTTT. Amino acid sequence: CASSYKDTGELFF.

This clonotype was found a few times. The J gene is TRBJ2-3, the V gene TRBV6-1; 11 bases match TRBD1. CDR3 length: 15 amino acids. Germline trimming cut 6 bases from V and 8 bases from J; bases unmatched to any gene: 10. Germline V lookup: CDR1 MNHNS, CDR2 SASEGT. The CDR3 DNA sequence: TGTGCCAGCAGCCCCGCCGGGACAGGGGGAACTACGCAGTATTTT. Protein: CASSPAGTGGTTQYF.

This clonotype came up a few times. V usage is TRBV7-2 and J usage is TRBJ2-1; tentative D call: TRBD2 (5 bases). Between the trimmed V and J ends, which lost 0 bases and 16 bases, there was a span of 22 bases. There are 15 residues in the CDR3. In germline, CDR1 is SGHTA, CDR2 FQGNSA. The CDR3 spells CASSLALTLREGVFF. The CDR3 bases are TGTGCCAGCAGCTTAGCGCTCACCCTTAGAGAGGGTGTATTCTTC. Filled out from reference TRBV7-2 and TRBJ2-1, the complete variable domain reads GAGVSQSPSNKVTEKGKDVELRCDPISGHTALYWYRQSLGQGLEFLIYFQGNSAPDKSGLPSDRFSAERTGGSVSTLTIQRTQQEDSAVYLCASSLALTLREGVFFGPGTRLTVL.

The DNA of the CDR3 is TGTGCCAGCAGCTTGGGGCGCCCGGGACTAGACTCCTACGAGCAGTACTTC. It specifies CASSLGRPGLDSYEQYF. The V gene is TRBV5-5, the J gene TRBJ2-7; 8 bases agree with TRBD2. From germline, CDR1 is SGHKS and CDR2 YYEKEE (reference sequence). The CDR3 runs to 17 residues. V lost 0 bases, J lost 0 bases, and 8 bases stayed unmatched.

This clonotype was found a few times. J is TRBJ1-1 and V is TRBV7-9, with D possibly being TRBD1 (5 bases). Germline CDR1 is SEHNR and CDR2 is FQNEAQ (reference sequence). This CDR3 is built from 17 residues. Trimming removed 0 bases from V and 1 base from J, with 15 bases in between. The CDR3 protein is CASSLARWGSPNTEAFF. The CDR3 nucleotides are TGTGCCAGCAGCTTAGCGCGATGGGGGAGCCCGAACACTGAAGCTTTCTTT.

The chain combines TRBV28 with TRBJ2-7, with a tentative D call TRBD1 (6 bases). V gave up 2 bases and J gave up 1 base, with 15 bases separating them. The CDR3 runs 16 residues. Per the germline V gene, CDR1 is MDHEN and CDR2 is SYDVKM. CDR3 nucleotide sequence: TGTGCCAGCAGTTTACTCTCAGGGGCCCTATCCTACGAGCAGTACTTC. Amino acids: CASSLLSGALSYEQYF.

CDR3 region: CASSKIGTAYEQYF. CDR3 sequence (DNA): TGTGCCAGTAGTAAAATCGGGACAGCCTACGAGCAGTACTTC. The rearrangement links TRBV19 to TRBJ2-7, with 7 bases identical to TRBD1. V shed 4 bases, J shed 2 bases, and the junction held 5 bases outside the gene matches. The length of the CDR3 is 14 residues. Germline CDR1 is LNHDA and CDR2 is SQIVND (reference sequence).

This sequence joins TRBV20-1 and TRBJ2-1; possibly TRBD1 or TRBD2 for D (5 bases each). The CDR3 extends over 15 amino acids. Germline V gene sequence: CDR1 DFQATT, CDR2 SNEGSKA (reference sequence). The ends were cut back, 0 bases at V and 9 bases at J, with 18 bases in the middle. The CDR3 is CSARDRLDKRGEQFF. Here the CDR3 DNA reads TGCAGTGCTAGAGATCGCTTGGACAAACGGGGTGAGCAGTTCTTC.

The CDR3 sequence is CASSLEWVGTGEAFF. The CDR3 DNA reads as TGTGCCAGCAGTTTAGAATGGGTAGGTACAGGTGAAGCTTTCTTT. V and J are TRBV12-3 or TRBV12-4 and TRBJ1-1; D is perhaps TRBD1 (5 bases). There are 15 residues in the CDR3. Trimming pared 1 base from V and 7 bases from J, leaving 16 bases between.

V is TRBV11-3 and J is TRBJ2-1; tentative D call: TRBD1 (5 bases). This CDR3 is built from 17 residues. V lost 1 base and J 3 bases, leaving 16 bases between the germline ends. CDR1 SGHNT and CDR2 YENEEA come from the germline V gene. Here the CDR3 reads CASSLVGDSLYYNEQFF. The CDR3 DNA follows: TGTGCCAGCAGCTTAGTTGGTGACAGCCTCTACTACAATGAGCAGTTCTTC.

The sample holds a few counts of this clonotype. For the CDR3, the DNA is TGTGCCAGCAGTGGTCCCAGCGGGAGTAGCAATGAGCAGTTCTTC. Translation gives CASSGPSGSSNEQFF. The rearrangement links TRBV28 to TRBJ2-1, with 8 positions matching TRBD2. CDR3 length equals 15 residues. The trim removed 5 bases at V and 6 bases at J, leaving 9 bases unmatched. Germline V CDR1 and CDR2: MDHEN, SYDVKM.